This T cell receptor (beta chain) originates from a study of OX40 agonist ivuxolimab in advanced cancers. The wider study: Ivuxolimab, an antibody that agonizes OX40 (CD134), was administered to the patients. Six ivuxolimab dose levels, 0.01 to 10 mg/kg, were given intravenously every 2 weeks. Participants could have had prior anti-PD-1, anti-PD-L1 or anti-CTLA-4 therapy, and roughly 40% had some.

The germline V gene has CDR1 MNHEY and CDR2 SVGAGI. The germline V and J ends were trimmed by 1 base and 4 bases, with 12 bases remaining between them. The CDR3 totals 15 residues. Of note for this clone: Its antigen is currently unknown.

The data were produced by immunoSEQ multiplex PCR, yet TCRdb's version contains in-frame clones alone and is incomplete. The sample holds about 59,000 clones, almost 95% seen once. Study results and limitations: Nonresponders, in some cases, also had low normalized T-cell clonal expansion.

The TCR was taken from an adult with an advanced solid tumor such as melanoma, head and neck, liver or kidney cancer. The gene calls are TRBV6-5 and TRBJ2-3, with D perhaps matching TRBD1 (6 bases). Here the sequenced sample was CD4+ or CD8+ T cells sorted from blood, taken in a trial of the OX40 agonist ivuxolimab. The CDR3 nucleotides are TGTGCCAGCAGTTACTGGCAGGGGCCGGCAGATACGCAGTATTTT. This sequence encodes CASSYWQGPADTQYF.